The 14 T cell receptor beta chains below all came from one sample that was sequenced in a study of blood T cells in healthy people across ages. A sample-barcoded 5' primer and a J-beta primer mix were used in a second PCR of about 6 to 11 cycles. TCRdb recomputed calls from the 5' RACE reads with MiXCR, one row per CDR3 protein. The profile covers just under 550,000 distinct CDR3 sequences, with more than 20% appearing a single time and just under 9% taken by the ten largest. In addition, the sample was reused for a study of T cells of mothers and their children.

The sequencing input was blood. The source of these receptors is a boy aged 5-17 years in good health.

This chain links TRBV6-1 with TRBJ1-1; no definite D call. Germline V gene sequence: CDR1 MNHNS, CDR2 SASEGT. The CDR3 length is 13 residues. The germline V and J ends were trimmed by 4 bases and 3 bases, with 9 bases remaining between them. The DNA of the CDR3 is TGTGCCAGCAGTGTTACTTGGGACACTGAAGCTTTCTTT. Translation: CASSVTWDTEAFF.

This clonotype was counted between two and nine times. V usage is TRBV4-3 and J usage is TRBJ2-6; D ambiguous. The CDR3 is 16 amino acids. Germline CDR1 LGHNA, CDR2 YSLEER. V shed 1 base and J shed 0 bases, with 7 bases lying between them. The CDR3 DNA reads TGCGCCAGCAGCCAAGCTAGATACTCTGGGGCCAACGTCCTGACTTTC. This translates into CASSQARYSGANVLTF.

There are a few counts of this clonotype. Given the absence of the conserved phenylalanine or tryptophan at the CDR3 end, a read error is likely. The rearrangement joins TRBV27 to TRBJ1-1; a weak D match, TRBD1 (6 bases). Trimming pared 5 bases from V and 7 bases from J, leaving 20 bases between. This CDR3 has 15 residues. In germline, CDR1 is MNHEY, CDR2 SMNVEV (reference sequence). The CDR3 region is CASSTGSGAGYEAFL. In DNA, the CDR3 is TGTGCCAGCAGTACCGGCTCGGGGGCAGGGTATGAAGCTTTCCTT.

The CDR3 region has the DNA TGTGCCACCAGGGGCTGGGGAGGAACTTATAATTCACCCCTCCACTTT. This encodes CATRGWGGTYNSPLHF. The chain joins TRBV28 to TRBJ1-6, with D perhaps matching TRBD1 (6 bases). This CDR3 contains 16 residues. Germline assignment: CDR1 MDHEN and CDR2 SYDVKM. V was trimmed by 10 bases and J by 4 bases, leaving 20 bases between them.

In its sample, this clonotype was seen many times. One end of the junction is discordant with germline, which a read error may explain. The chain has TRBV7-2 and TRBJ1-2; no reliable D call. Germline values: CDR1 SGHTA, CDR2 FQGNSA. The CDR3 length is 13 residues. As DNA, the CDR3 is TGTGCCAGCAGCTTAGGTCAGAAGCTTGTGCCGGGCTTC. Protein: CASSLGQKLVPGF. The full variable domain, completed using reference TRBV7-2 and TRBJ1-2, is GAGVSQSPSNKVTEKGKDVELRCDPISGHTALYWYRQSLGQGLEFLIYFQGNSAPDKSGLPSDRFSAERTGGSVSTLTIQRTQQEDSAVYLCASSLGQKLVPGFGSGTRLTVV.

The gene calls are TRBV5-1 and TRBJ2-5; possible D gene TRBD2, 6 bases. Germline CDR1 SGHRS, CDR2 YFSETQ. This CDR3 spans 14 amino acids. V was cut by 4 bases and J by 6 bases, with 16 bases left in between. The CDR3 region has the DNA TGCGCCAGCAGCCTCGGGACTGACACCCAGACCCAGTACTTC. Protein: CASSLGTDTQTQYF.

This chain links TRBV11-1 with TRBJ1-1; tentative D call: TRBD1 (6 bases). There are 16 residues in the CDR3. The germline gives CDR1 SGHAT, CDR2 FQDESV (reference sequence). The V and J ends lost 1 base and 4 bases respectively, with 16 bases between them. In nucleotides, the CDR3 is TGTGCCAGCAGCTTAGGATCTGGACAGAGACCCACTGAAGCTTTCTTT. This translates into CASSLGSGQRPTEAFF.

This chain uses TRBV29-1 with TRBJ2-5, with 11 bases identical to TRBD1. The DNA end is more similar to TRBJ2-7, so the J call may be wrong. In germline, CDR1 is SQVTM, CDR2 ANQGSEA. The CDR3 contains 18 residues. The CDR3 region is CSVEEVDRGPKTYYEQYF. The CDR3 nucleotides are TGCAGCGTTGAAGAAGTGGACAGGGGGCCAAAAACATACTACGAGCAGTACTTC.

The CDR3 reads CASSLGAGIQYF. CDR3 in DNA: TGTGCCAGCAGCTTAGGGGCGGGTATTCAGTACTTC. J is TRBJ2-4 and V is TRBV7-2; tentatively, D is TRBD2 (5 bases). Germline-derived CDR1 and CDR2 are SGHTA and FQGNSA. V lost 1 base and J lost 10, with 8 bases in between. CDR3 size: 12 residues.

The chain has TRBV4-1 and TRBJ2-7, with 12 bases that match TRBD2. Unmatched junction bases numbered 6, after V lost 4 bases and J lost 5 bases. The germline CDR1 and CDR2 sequences are MGHRA and YSYEKL. The CDR3 runs to 15 residues. In nucleotides, the CDR3 is TGCGCCAGCAGCCTTACTAGCGGGAGGTCCCACGAGCAGTACTTC. Translating gives CASSLTSGRSHEQYF.

This clonotype was picked up one time. The V and J genes are TRBV20-1 and TRBJ2-5; D not certain. This CDR3 is built from 11 residues. The V gene's germline CDR1 is DFQATT and CDR2 SNEGSKA (reference sequence). Trimming shortened V by 5 bases and J by 4 bases, and 8 bases separated the two germline ends. The CDR3 DNA sequence: TGCAGTGCTCATTCCTCAGAGACCCAGTACTTC. Translation: CSAHSSETQYF.

V is TRBV12-3 or TRBV12-4 and J is TRBJ2-3; D is perhaps TRBD2 (5 bases). The CDR3 consists of 13 residues. The V end was cut by 6 bases, the J end by 12 bases, with 19 bases between. CDR3 bases: TGTGCCAGCAGAAGCAATAGCGAGAACATTCAGTATTTT. It codes for CASRSNSENIQYF.

There are many counts of this clonotype. The V call is TRBV7-2, the J call TRBJ2-5; no definite D call. Germline loops: CDR1 SGHTA, CDR2 FQGNSA. The CDR3 runs to 13 residues. V lost 1 base to trimming and J lost 4 bases, with 7 bases between them. The CDR3 here is CASSLDRRETQYF. The CDR3 coding sequence is TGTGCCAGCAGCTTAGATCGCAGAGAGACCCAGTACTTC.

This sequence joins TRBV10-2 and TRBJ2-7; 8 bases match TRBD1. The CDR3 consists of 15 residues. The junction had 6 bases not matched to a gene; V was cut back by 5 bases and J by 0 bases. CDR1 and CDR2 (germline): WSHSY, SAAADI. The CDR3 bases are TGCGCCAGCAGTCCAGACAGGGGTCCCTCCTACGAGCAGTACTTC. Protein sequence: CASSPDRGPSYEQYF.